These 9 T cell receptor beta chains came from one sample sequenced in a study of shared clonotypes between healthy human individuals. Profiled with immunoSEQ multiplex PCR; TCRdb holds only in-frame clones, not every one. Of 2,500,000 or so clones in the sample, approximately 90% were seen once. The material sequenced was naive CD4+ T cells from PBMCs. Subset noted: CD45RA+ positively selected. The source of these receptors is a man in his late teens or twenties in good health. Some clones in this sample may be carry-over from other donors' samples.

The rearrangement joins TRBV5-1 to TRBJ2-7; the match to TRBD2 covers 8 bases. CDR3 length: 14 amino acids. V shed 2 bases and J 2 bases; nucleotides not matched to a gene: 3. The V gene's germline CDR1 is SGHRS and CDR2 YFSETQ. The chain's CDR3 is CASSFGSGAYEQYF. The CDR3 DNA follows: TGCGCCAGCAGCTTTGGTAGCGGGGCCTACGAGCAGTACTTC.

The V gene is TRBV19, the J gene TRBJ1-1, with a tentative D call TRBD1 (5 bases). V shed 2 bases and J shed 5 bases, with 12 bases lying between them. CDR3 size: 14 residues. CDR1 is LNHDA and CDR2 is SQIVND in the germline V gene (reference sequence). CDR3 sequence (DNA): TGTGCCAGTAGTATATGGGGGGGAAGTACTGAAGCTTTCTTT. It specifies CASSIWGGSTEAFF.

The rearrangement links TRBV21-1 to TRBJ2-7; the DNA was not used to check the table's D call, TRBD1. TRBV21-1 is a listed pseudogene. The CDR3 is made up of 14 amino acids. The CDR3 DNA sequence: TGTGCCAGCGGTCAGGGACAGGGAACCTACGAGCAGTACTTC. It specifies CASGQGQGTYEQYF.

This clone was observed once. The chain joins TRBV7-8 to TRBJ2-2; D is perhaps TRBD1 (5 bases). The CDR3 has 17 amino acids. Germline CDR1 reads SGHVS; CDR2 reads FQNEAQ. Trimming removed 7 bases at V and 5 bases at J, with 23 bases between. The CDR3 sequence: CASTLRSQTAGTGELFF. DNA of the CDR3: TGTGCCAGCACCCTCCGCTCCCAGACAGCAGGGACCGGGGAGCTGTTTTTT. The full variable domain, its missing parts supplied by reference TRBV7-8 and TRBJ2-2, is GAGVSQSPRYKVAKRGQDVALRCDPISGHVSLFWYQQALGQGPEFLTYFQNEAQLDKSGLPSDRFFAERPEGSVSTLKIQRTQQEDSAVYLCASTLRSQTAGTGELFFGEGSRLTVL.

The rearrangement links TRBV5-1 to TRBJ2-3; 14 bases fit TRBD2. The CDR3 loop spans 18 amino acids. From germline, CDR1 is SGHRS and CDR2 YFSETQ. V shed 0 bases, J shed 2 bases, and the junction held 5 bases outside the gene matches. The CDR3 reads CASSLAGLAGVITDTQYF. CDR3 DNA sequence: TGCGCCAGCAGCTTGGCGGGACTAGCGGGAGTGATCACAGATACGCAGTATTTT.

V is TRBV4-1 and J is TRBJ2-5; 9 bases align to TRBD2. With V trimmed by 0 bases and J by 7 bases, 12 bases remained unmatched. This CDR3 contains 17 residues. CDR1 is MGHRA and CDR2 is YSYEKL in the germline V gene. CDR3 in amino acids: CASSQESASGTGGTQYF. The DNA for the CDR3 is TGCGCCAGCAGCCAAGAGAGCGCTAGCGGGACGGGTGGGACCCAGTACTTC.

The chain carries TRBV18 and TRBJ1-1; 10 nucleotides line up with TRBD1. The CDR3 consists of 15 residues. The germline V gene encodes CDR1 KGHSH and CDR2 LQKENI. The trim removed 3 bases at V and 4 bases at J, leaving 5 bases unmatched. The CDR3 DNA sequence: TGTGCCAGCTCACCCGGGACAGGGGTGGGCACTGAAGCTTTCTTT. Protein product: CASSPGTGVGTEAFF.

This clone appeared a single time. Other nucleotide sequences from this sample produce the same CDR3. The CDR3: CASSYSGGSTDTQYF. In nucleotides, the CDR3 is TGTGCCAGCAGTTACTCTGGGGGTAGCACAGATACGCAGTATTTT. This rearrangement joins TRBV6-6 to TRBJ2-3; either TRBD1 or TRBD2 may supply D (5 bases each). Germline V gene data show CDR1 as MNHNY and CDR2 as SVGAGI (reference sequence). This CDR3 is built from 15 residues. Trimming stripped 0 bases from V and 0 bases from J, with 7 bases between.

This clone was observed once. The rearrangement joins TRBV9 to TRBJ1-2, with D uncertain. The germline V gene encodes CDR1 SGDLS and CDR2 YYNGEE. The CDR3 runs 12 residues. Trimming took off 7 bases at V and 7 bases at J, with 14 bases between the two ends. CDR3 amino acids: CASEPLLGGYTF. The CDR3 DNA is TGTGCCAGCGAACCCCTGCTAGGTGGCTACACCTTC.